This T cell receptor beta chain was retrieved from a study of memory CD4+ T cells and cytomegalovirus serostatus. Note on this clone: As yet, its antigen is unknown.

The CDR3 runs to 12 residues. Per germline, CDR1 GTSNPN and CDR2 SVGIG (reference sequence). Trimming shortened V by 4 bases and J by 4 bases, and 10 bases separated the two germline ends. Study-wide results and limits: CD4+ memory repertoires contained about two fifths of the roughly 160 reported CMV TCRbeta sequences.

The sort gate was single viable CD3+CD4+CD8-CD45RO+ cells for memory CD4+ T cells. CMV serostatus came from serum IgG against pp150, pp28, p38, p52. Generated by immunoSEQ multiplex PCR, the TCRdb table keeps only in-frame clones and is missing some. The sample shows 40,000 to 60,000 clones, approximately 78% of them seen only once. The chain links TRBV30 to TRBJ2-5; a possible D gene is TRBD2 (6 bases). The clonotype originates from an adult in good health and CMV-seronegative. Material: memory CD4+ T cells from blood. The CDR3 reads CAWNLAIETQYF. As DNA, the CDR3 is TGTGCCTGGAATCTAGCGATAGAGACCCAGTACTTC. The complete variable domain, with remaining parts taken from reference TRBV30 and TRBJ2-5, reads SQTIHQWPATLVQPVGSPLSLECTVEGTSNPNLYWYRQAAGRGLQLLFYSVGIGQISSEVPQNLSASRPQDRQFILSSKKLLLSDSGFYLCAWNLAIETQYFGPGTRLLVL.